The clone carrying this T cell receptor beta chain was seen many times. The antigen is unknown. The data were taken from a study of CD8 T cells in ankylosing spondylitis. Study outcomes and limitations: There was a TCR beta motif, made of fewer than 10 highly homologous variants, that appeared characteristic of ankylosing spondylitis blood. Matched ankylosing spondylitis synovial fluid reportedly contained a significantly enriched population of disease-linked clones. There were earlier reports of some motif variants in reactive arthritis synovial fluid and blood.

The CDR3 is 16 amino acids. V dropped 5 bases and J dropped 3; count of bases not matched to a gene: 9. CDR1 and CDR2 from the germline V gene are SGHAT and FQNNGV. Construction of TCR beta libraries was performed using quantitative 5'-RACE with molecular barcodes. TCRdb passed the 5' RACE reads through MiXCR, listing each CDR3 protein once. The sample has more than 250,000 distinct CDR3 sequences, under 14% seen once; the top ten hold about 10%. This receptor was taken from a female donor with ankylosing spondylitis or in good health (not recorded which). V and J are TRBV11-2 and TRBJ2-1; 8 nucleotides agree with TRBD2. The material sequenced was blood, either unsorted or a sorted T cell fraction (not recorded which). The CDR3 sequence: CASSPRRAGDYNEQFF. CDR3 nucleotides: TGTGCCAGCAGCCCCCGGAGAGCGGGGGACTACAATGAGCAGTTCTTC.